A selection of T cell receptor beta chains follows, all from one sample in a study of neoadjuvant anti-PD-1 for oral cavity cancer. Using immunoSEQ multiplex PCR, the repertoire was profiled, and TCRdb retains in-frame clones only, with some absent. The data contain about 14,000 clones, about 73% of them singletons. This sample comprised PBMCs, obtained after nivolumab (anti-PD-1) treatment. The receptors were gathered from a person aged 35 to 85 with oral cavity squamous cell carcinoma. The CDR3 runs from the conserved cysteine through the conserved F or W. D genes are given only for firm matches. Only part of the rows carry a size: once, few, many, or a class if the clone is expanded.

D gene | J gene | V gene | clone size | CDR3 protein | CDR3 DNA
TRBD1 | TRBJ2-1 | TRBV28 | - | CASSRTGALWEQFF | TGTGCCAGCAGTAGGACAGGGGCTTTGTGGGAGCAGTTCTTC
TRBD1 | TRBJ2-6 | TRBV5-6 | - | CASSFRTGSGANVLTF | TGTGCCAGCAGCTTCAGGACAGGTTCGGGGGCCAACGTCCTGACTTTC
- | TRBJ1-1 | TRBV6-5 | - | CASSLGGRAFF | TGTGCCAGCAGTTTGGGGGGAAGGGCTTTCTTT
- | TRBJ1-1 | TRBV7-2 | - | CASSARTENTEAFF | TGTGCCAGCAGCGCCCGGACAGAGAACACTGAAGCTTTCTTT
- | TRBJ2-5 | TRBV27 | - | CASSADGPRETQYF | TGTGCCAGCAGTGCGGACGGTCCTAGGGAGACCCAGTACTTC
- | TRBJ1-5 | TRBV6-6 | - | CASSYGGQPQHF | TGTGCCAGCAGTTACGGGGGACAGCCCCAGCATTTT
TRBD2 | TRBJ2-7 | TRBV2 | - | CASRRGTSGRAGAEQYF | TGTGCCAGCAGGCGAGGGACTAGCGGGAGGGCCGGCGCCGAGCAGTACTTC
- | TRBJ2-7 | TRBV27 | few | CASSSLGQNSYEQYF | TGTGCCAGCAGTTCCCTAGGACAGAACTCCTACGAGCAGTACTTC
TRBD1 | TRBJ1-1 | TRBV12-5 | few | CASGGQGAPEAFF | TGTGCTAGTGGTGGTCAGGGGGCCCCTGAAGCTTTCTTT
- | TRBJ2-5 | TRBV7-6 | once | CASSTRGAGVDQYF | TGTGCCAGCAGCACACGGGGGGCTGGGGTGGACCAGTACTTC
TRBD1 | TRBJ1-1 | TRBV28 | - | CASSQWRGQDTEAFF | TGTGCCAGCAGTCAATGGAGGGGGCAGGACACTGAAGCTTTCTTT
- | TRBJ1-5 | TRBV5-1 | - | CASSLEGISNQPQHF | TGCGCCAGCAGCTTGGAGGGGATTAGCAATCAGCCCCAGCATTTT
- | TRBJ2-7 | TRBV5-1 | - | CASSLAASYEQYF | TGCGCCAGCAGCTTGGCGGCCTCCTACGAGCAGTACTTC
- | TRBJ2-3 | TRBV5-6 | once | CASRPRPDSHGDTQYF | TGTGCCAGCAGACCTAGGCCGGACTCACATGGCGATACGCAGTATTTT
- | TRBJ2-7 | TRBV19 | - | CASSIDRNYEQYF | TGTGCCAGTAGTATAGACAGGAACTACGAGCAGTACTTC
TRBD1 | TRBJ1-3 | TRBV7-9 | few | CASSYPLGEGARGNTIYF | TGTGCCAGCAGCTACCCCCTTGGGGAGGGGGCAAGGGGAAACACCATATATTTT
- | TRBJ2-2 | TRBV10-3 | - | CAISEDRAFTGELFF | TGTGCCATCAGTGAAGATCGGGCCTTCACCGGGGAGCTGTTTTTT
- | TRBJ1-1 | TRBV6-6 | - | CASSTRGTNTEAFF | TGTGCCAGCAGTACCCGGGGGACGAACACTGAAGCTTTCTTT
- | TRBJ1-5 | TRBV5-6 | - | CASSLGGRVGNQPQHF | TGTGCCAGCTCCTTGGGAGGCAGGGTTGGCAATCAGCCCCAGCATTTT
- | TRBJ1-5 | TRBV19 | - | CASSIDYNSNQPQHF | TGTGCCAGTAGTATAGATTATAATAGCAATCAGCCCCAGCATTTT
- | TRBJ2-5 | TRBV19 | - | CASSIRGRETQYF | TGTGCCAGTAGTATTCGGGGGCGCGAGACCCAGTACTTC
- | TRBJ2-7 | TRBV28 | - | CASTNSLSYEQYF | TGTGCCAGCACTAATAGCCTGTCTTACGAGCAGTACTTC
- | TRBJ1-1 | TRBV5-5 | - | CASSLDPMNTEAFF | TGTGCCAGCAGCTTGGACCCCATGAACACTGAAGCTTTCTTT
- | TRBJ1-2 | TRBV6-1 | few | CASSSSGYQGYTF | TGTGCCAGCAGTTCCTCGGGTTACCAAGGCTACACCTTC
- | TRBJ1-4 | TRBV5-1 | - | CASSHVQSGAQNEKLFF | TGCGCCAGCAGCCACGTACAATCAGGGGCTCAAAATGAAAAACTGTTTTTT
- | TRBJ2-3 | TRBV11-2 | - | CASSLGGPSTDTQYF | TGTGCCAGCAGCTTAGGGGGGCCGTCAACAGATACGCAGTATTTT
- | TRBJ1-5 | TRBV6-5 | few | CASSWIRAFGNQPQHF | TGTGCCAGCAGTTGGATCAGGGCCTTCGGCAATCAGCCCCAGCATTTT
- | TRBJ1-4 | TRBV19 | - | CASSIRMDEKLFF | TGTGCCAGTAGTATACGAATGGATGAAAAACTGTTTTTT
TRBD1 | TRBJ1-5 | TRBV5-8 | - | CASSFTAGGGGWWPQHF | TGTGCCAGCAGCTTTACCGCCGGGGGAGGGGGCTGGTGGCCCCAGCATTTT
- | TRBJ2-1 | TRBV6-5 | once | CASIGGGLNEQFF | TGTGCCAGCATCGGCGGGGGCCTAAATGAGCAGTTCTTC
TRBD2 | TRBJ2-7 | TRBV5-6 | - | CASSLSSGRISYEQYF | TGTGCCAGCAGCTTGTCTAGCGGGAGAATCTCCTACGAGCAGTACTTC
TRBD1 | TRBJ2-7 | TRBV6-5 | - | CASSYAGTGFYEQYF | TGTGCCAGCAGTTACGCCGGGACAGGATTTTACGAGCAGTACTTC
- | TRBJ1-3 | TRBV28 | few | CASSSQGPRAGNTIYF | TGTGCCAGCAGCTCTCAGGGCCCCCGTGCTGGAAACACCATATATTTT
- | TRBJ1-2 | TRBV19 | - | CASSSSGPRGGYTF | TGTGCCAGTAGTAGTTCGGGTCCTCGGGGTGGCTACACCTTC
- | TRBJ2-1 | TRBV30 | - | CAWSVRSSALNEQFF | TGTGCCTGGAGTGTACGCTCTAGCGCCCTCAATGAGCAGTTCTTC
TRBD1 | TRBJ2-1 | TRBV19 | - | CASSMDRGPYNEQFF | TGTGCCAGTAGTATGGACAGGGGGCCCTACAATGAGCAGTTCTTC
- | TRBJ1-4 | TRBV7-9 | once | CASSLIGNFNEKLFF | TGTGCCAGCAGCTTAATCGGGAATTTTAATGAAAAACTGTTTTTT
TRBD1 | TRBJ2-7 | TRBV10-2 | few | CASSEGTALSYEQYF | TGCGCCAGCAGTGAAGGGACAGCCCTCTCCTACGAGCAGTACTTC
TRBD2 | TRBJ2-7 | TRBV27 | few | CASRGEGGYSYEQYF | TGTGCCAGCAGAGGGGAGGGAGGGTACTCCTACGAGCAGTACTTC
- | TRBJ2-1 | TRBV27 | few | CASSFLSWTEQFF | TGTGCCAGCAGCTTCCTCTCCTGGACTGAGCAGTTCTTC
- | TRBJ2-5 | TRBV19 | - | CASSIVIGREETQYF | TGTGCCAGTAGTATAGTAATCGGCAGGGAGGAGACCCAGTACTTC
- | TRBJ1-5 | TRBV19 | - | CASSKAGRGSNQPQHF | TGTGCCAGTAGTAAAGCAGGGCGAGGGAGCAATCAGCCCCAGCATTTT
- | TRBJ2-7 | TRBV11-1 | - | CASSFTAGKSREQYF | TGTGCCAGCAGCTTTACTGCGGGAAAATCTCGAGAGCAGTACTTC
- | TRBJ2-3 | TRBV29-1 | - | CSVERPPDTQYF | TGCAGCGTTGAAAGGCCCCCCGATACGCAGTATTTT
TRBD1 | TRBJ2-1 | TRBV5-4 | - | CASSFGQGEPNEQFF | TGTGCCAGCAGCTTTGGTCAGGGGGAACCCAATGAGCAGTTCTTC
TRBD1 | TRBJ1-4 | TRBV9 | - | CASSGTGGSEKLFF | TGTGCCAGCAGCGGAACAGGGGGCAGTGAAAAACTGTTTTTT
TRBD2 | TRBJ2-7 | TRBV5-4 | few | CASSLGTSGSFSYEQYF | TGTGCCAGCAGCCTCGGGACTAGCGGGTCCTTCTCCTACGAGCAGTACTTC
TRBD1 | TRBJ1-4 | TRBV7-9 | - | CASSSRQGTNEKLFF | TGTGCCAGCAGCTCTCGACAGGGGACTAATGAAAAACTGTTTTTT
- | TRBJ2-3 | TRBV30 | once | CAWSVRRGTDTQYF | TGTGCCTGGAGTGTACGGCGTGGAACAGATACGCAGTATTTT
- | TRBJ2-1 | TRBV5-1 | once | CAGNHNEQFF | TGCGCCGGCAACCACAATGAGCAGTTCTTC
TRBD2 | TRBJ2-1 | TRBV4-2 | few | CASSQDHGGSYNEQFF | TGTGCCAGCAGCCAAGATCACGGCGGGAGCTACAATGAGCAGTTCTTC